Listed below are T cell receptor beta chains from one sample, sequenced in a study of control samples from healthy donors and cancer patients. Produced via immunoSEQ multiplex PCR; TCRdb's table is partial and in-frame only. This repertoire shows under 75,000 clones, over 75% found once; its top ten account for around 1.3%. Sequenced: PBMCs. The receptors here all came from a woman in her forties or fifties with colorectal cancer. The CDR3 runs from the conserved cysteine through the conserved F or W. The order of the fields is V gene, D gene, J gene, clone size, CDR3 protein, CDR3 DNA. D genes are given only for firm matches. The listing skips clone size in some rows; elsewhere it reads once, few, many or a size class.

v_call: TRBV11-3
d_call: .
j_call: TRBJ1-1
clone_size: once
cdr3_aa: CASSRQLNTEAFF
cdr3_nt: TGTGCCAGCTCGAGGCAGTTGAACACTGAAGCTTTCTTT

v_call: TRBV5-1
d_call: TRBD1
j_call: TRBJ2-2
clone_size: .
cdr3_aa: CAISGTGDTGELFF
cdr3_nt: TGCGCCATATCCGGGACAGGGGACACCGGGGAGCTGTTTTTT

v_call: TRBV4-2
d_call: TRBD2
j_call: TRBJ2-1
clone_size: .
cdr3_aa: CASSQDLLAGRNEQFF
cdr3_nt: TGTGCCAGCAGCCAAGATCTACTAGCGGGACGCAATGAGCAGTTCTTC

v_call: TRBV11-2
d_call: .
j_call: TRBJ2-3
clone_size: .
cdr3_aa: CASRQTSSTDTQYF
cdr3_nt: TGTGCCAGCAGGCAGACCTCTAGCACAGATACGCAGTATTTT

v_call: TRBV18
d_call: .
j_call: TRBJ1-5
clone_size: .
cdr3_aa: CASSPGTENQPQHF
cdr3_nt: TGTGCCAGCTCGCCCGGGACTGAGAATCAGCCCCAGCATTTT

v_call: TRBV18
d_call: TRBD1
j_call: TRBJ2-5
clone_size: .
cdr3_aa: CASSPRQGLQETQYF
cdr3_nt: TGTGCCAGCTCACCGCGACAGGGCCTCCAAGAGACCCAGTACTTC

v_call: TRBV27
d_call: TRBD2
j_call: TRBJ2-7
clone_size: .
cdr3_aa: CASTRTSGSYEQYF
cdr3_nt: TGTGCCAGCACCAGGACTAGCGGGAGCTACGAGCAGTACTTC

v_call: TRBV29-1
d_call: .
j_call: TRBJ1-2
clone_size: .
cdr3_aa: CSVERLLGYTF
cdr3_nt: TGCAGCGTTGAACGATTGCTTGGCTACACCTTC

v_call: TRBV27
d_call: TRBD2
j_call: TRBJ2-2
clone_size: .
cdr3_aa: CASTDPTSGINTGELFF
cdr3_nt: TGTGCCAGCACCGACCCCACTAGCGGGATTAACACCGGGGAGCTGTTTTTT

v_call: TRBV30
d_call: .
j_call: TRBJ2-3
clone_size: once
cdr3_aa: CAWSIGSSADTQYF
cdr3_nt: TGTGCCTGGAGTATTGGTTCTAGCGCAGATACGCAGTATTTT

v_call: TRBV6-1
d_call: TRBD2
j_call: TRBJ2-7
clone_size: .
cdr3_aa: CASSGGRTSGRVYEQYF
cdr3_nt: TGTGCCAGCAGTGGAGGAAGGACTAGCGGTCGGGTCTACGAGCAGTACTTC

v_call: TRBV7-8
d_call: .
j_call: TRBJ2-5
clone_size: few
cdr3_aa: CASSLRTGGGETQYF
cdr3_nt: TGTGCCAGCAGCCTTCGGACAGGCGGGGGGGAGACCCAGTACTTC

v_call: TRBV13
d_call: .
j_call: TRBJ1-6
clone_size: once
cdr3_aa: CASSPSGGRKFSPLHF
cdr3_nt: TGTGCCAGCAGCCCCTCGGGAGGTCGCAAGTTTTCACCCCTCCACTTT

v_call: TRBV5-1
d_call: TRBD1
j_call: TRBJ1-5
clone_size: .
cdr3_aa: CASSFGDRRDQPQHF
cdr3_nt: TGCGCCAGCAGCTTTGGGGACAGACGCGATCAGCCCCAGCATTTT

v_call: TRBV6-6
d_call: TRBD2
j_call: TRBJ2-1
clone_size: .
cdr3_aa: CASSYSTSGGAGEQFF
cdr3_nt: TGTGCCAGCAGTTACTCGACTAGCGGGGGGGCGGGTGAGCAGTTCTTC

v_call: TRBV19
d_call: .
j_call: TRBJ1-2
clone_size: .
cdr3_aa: CASSIEPRYGYTF
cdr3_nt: TGTGCCAGTAGTATAGAACCGAGATATGGCTACACCTTC

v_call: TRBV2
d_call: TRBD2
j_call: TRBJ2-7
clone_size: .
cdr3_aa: CASSRPTSGGAYEQYF
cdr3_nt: TGTGCCAGCAGTAGGCCAACTAGCGGGGGGGCCTACGAGCAGTACTTC

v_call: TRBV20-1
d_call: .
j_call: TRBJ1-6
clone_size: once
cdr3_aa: CSASGVQPSPLHF
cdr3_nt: TGCAGTGCTAGTGGGGTCCAGCCTTCACCCCTCCACTTT

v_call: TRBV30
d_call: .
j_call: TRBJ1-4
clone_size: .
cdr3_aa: CAWERGLNEKLFF
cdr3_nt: TGTGCCTGGGAAAGGGGACTTAATGAAAAACTGTTTTTT